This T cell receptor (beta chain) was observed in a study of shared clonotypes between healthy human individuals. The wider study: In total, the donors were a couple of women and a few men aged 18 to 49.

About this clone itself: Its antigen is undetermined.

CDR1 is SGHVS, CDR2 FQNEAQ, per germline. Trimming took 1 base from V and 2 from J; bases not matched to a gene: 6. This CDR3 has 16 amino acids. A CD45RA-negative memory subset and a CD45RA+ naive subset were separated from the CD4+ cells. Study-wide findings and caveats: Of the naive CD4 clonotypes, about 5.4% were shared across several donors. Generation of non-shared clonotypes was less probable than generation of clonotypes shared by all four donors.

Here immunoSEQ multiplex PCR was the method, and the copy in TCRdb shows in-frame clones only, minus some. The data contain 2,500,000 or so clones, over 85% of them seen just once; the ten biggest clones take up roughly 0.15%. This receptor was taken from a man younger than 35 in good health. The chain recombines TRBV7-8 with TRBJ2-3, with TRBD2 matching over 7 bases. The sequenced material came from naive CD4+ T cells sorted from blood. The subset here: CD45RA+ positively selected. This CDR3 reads CASSLGASGPTDTQYF. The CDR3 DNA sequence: TGTGCCAGCAGCTTAGGGGCTAGCGGTCCCACAGATACGCAGTATTTT.